These 26 T cell receptor beta chains share one sample of origin, sequenced in a study of blood T cells in healthy people across ages. Using a J-beta primer mix together with a sample-barcoded 5' primer, a second PCR was run for roughly 7 to 12 cycles. TCRdb processed the 5' RACE reads anew with MiXCR; each CDR3 protein has one entry. The sample lists some 1.4 million distinct CDR3 sequences, roughly 45% seen once, with 7% to 9.5% in the top ten. The sample comprised blood. Every receptor here comes from a woman aged 18-35 years in good health.

The V call is TRBV30, the J call TRBJ2-5; perhaps D is TRBD1 or TRBD2 (6 bases each). Germline values: CDR1 GTSNPN, CDR2 SVGIG (reference sequence). There are 13 residues in the CDR3. Trimming pared 2 bases from V and 11 bases from J, leaving 18 bases between. The DNA of the CDR3 is TGTGCCTGGAGTCCCAGGACGGAGGGGGAGCAGTACTTC. Its translation is CAWSPRTEGEQYF.

Turning to this clonotype: The junction differs from germline at one of its ends, possibly a read error. The CDR3 DNA reads as TGTGCCAACAGTTTGGCGAGCGGGACAGATACGCAGTATTTT. It codes for CANSLASGTDTQYF. The rearrangement joins TRBV27 to TRBJ2-3; D is perhaps TRBD2 (6 bases). This CDR3 has 14 residues. The germline V gene encodes CDR1 MNHEY and CDR2 SMNVEV (reference sequence).

V is TRBV20-1 and J is TRBJ2-5; no definite D call. The DNA end is more similar to TRBJ2-7, so the J call may be wrong. The CDR3 is made up of 12 amino acids. CDR1 is DFQATT and CDR2 is SNEGSKA in the germline V gene (reference sequence). The CDR3 here is CSARDLAYEQYF. The CDR3 DNA follows: TGCAGTGCTAGAGACCTCGCCTACGAGCAGTACTTC.

This clonotype came up many times. The J gene is TRBJ2-1, the V gene TRBV7-2; D gene unclear. The CDR3 is 13 residues long. Trimming took off 0 bases at V and 6 bases at J, with 6 bases between the two ends. CDR1 is SGHTA, CDR2 FQGNSA, per germline. For the CDR3, the DNA is TGTGCCAGCAGCTTAGCACTAACCAATGAGCAGTTCTTC. Translating gives CASSLALTNEQFF.

Only a few counts were recorded for this clonotype. This chain links TRBV3-1 with TRBJ2-1, with 8 nucleotides matching TRBD2. Trimming took 0 bases from V and 5 from J; bases not matched to a gene: 6. CDR3 size: 16 residues. Germline CDR1 LGHDT, CDR2 YNNKEL (reference sequence). CDR3 in amino acids: CASSQDGGGTHNEQFF. The CDR3 bases are TGTGCCAGCAGCCAAGACGGCGGGGGGACCCACAATGAGCAGTTCTTC.

CDR3 in amino acids: CASSSLPGVGDEQFF. CDR3 nucleotides: TGTGCCAGCAGTTCCCTCCCGGGAGTAGGGGATGAGCAGTTCTTC. The chain combines TRBV6-5 with TRBJ2-1; possibly TRBD2 for D (6 bases). The CDR3 covers 15 residues. V lost 4 bases and J lost 8, with 18 bases in between. CDR1 MNHEY and CDR2 SVGAGI come from the germline V gene.

This chain connects TRBV15 to TRBJ2-1; 9 bases fit TRBD2. The DNA end is a closer match to TRBJ2-7, so the J assignment may be wrong. The V gene's germline CDR1 is LNHNV and CDR2 YYDKDF (reference sequence). The CDR3 contains 17 residues. The CDR3 sequence: CATSSGASGIPYNEQYF. The CDR3 region has the DNA TGTGCCACCAGCAGTGGAGCTAGCGGGATCCCCTACAATGAGCAGTACTTC.

This clonotype was counted many times. Here the CDR3 reads CSASGLAGGFSSYEQYF. CDR3 nucleotide sequence: TGCAGTGCTAGCGGACTAGCGGGAGGGTTTAGCTCCTACGAGCAGTACTTC. The rearrangement joins TRBV20-1 to TRBJ2-7; 15 bases fit TRBD2. CDR3 size: 17 residues. V lost 3 bases, J lost 0 bases, and 6 bases stayed unmatched. Germline lookup yields CDR1 DFQATT and CDR2 SNEGSKA (reference sequence).

CDR3 sequence: CASRIGTSGKETQFF. For the CDR3, the DNA is TGTGCCAGCAGGATAGGGACTAGCGGCAAAGAGACCCAGTTCTTC. The rearrangement joins TRBV12-3 or TRBV12-4 to TRBJ2-1, with 11 bases lining up with TRBD2. V shed 6 bases, J shed 13 bases, and the junction held 14 bases outside the gene matches. The CDR3 spans 15 residues.

The J gene is TRBJ2-7, the V gene TRBV10-3; D uncertain. The CDR3 is made up of 13 amino acids. V shed 5 bases and J shed 0 bases, with 8 bases lying between them. CDR1 is ENHRY and CDR2 is SYGVKD in the germline V gene. CDR3 protein: CAISPATSYEQYF. In DNA, the CDR3 is TGTGCCATCAGTCCCGCGACCTCCTACGAGCAGTACTTC.

J is TRBJ2-1 and V is TRBV5-5; possible D gene TRBD1, 6 bases. Germline-derived CDR1 and CDR2 are SGHKS and YYEKEE (reference sequence). CDR3 length equals 13 residues. V lost 4 bases, J lost 7 bases, and 12 bases lay in between. The CDR3 DNA is TGTGCCAGCAGCCTTCGACAGGCTAATGAGCAGTTCTTC. Its protein is CASSLRQANEQFF.

This clonotype has a handful of counts. The rearrangement links TRBV25-1 to TRBJ2-5; 7 nucleotides line up with TRBD2. V shed 3 bases and J 2 bases; nucleotides not matched to a gene: 15. Germline values: CDR1 MGHDK, CDR2 SYGVNS. The CDR3 is made up of 18 amino acids. The chain's CDR3 is CASSDPRGSDYGQETQYF. Written as DNA, the CDR3 is TGTGCCAGCAGTGACCCGCGGGGGTCGGATTACGGACAAGAGACCCAGTACTTC.

Only a few counts were recorded for this clonotype. V is TRBV6-5 and J is TRBJ2-1; the match to TRBD2 covers 7 bases. The CDR3 has 16 amino acids. The germline CDR1 and CDR2 sequences are MNHEY and SVGAGI. V lost 2 bases to trimming and J lost 2 bases; unmatched junction nucleotides: 6. The CDR3 nucleotides are TGTGCCAGCAGTTACGAGCGGGGAGTGACCTACAATGAGCAGTTCTTC. This translates into CASSYERGVTYNEQFF.

This rearrangement joins TRBV27 to TRBJ2-1; 13 bases map to TRBD2. Trimming at V came to 5 bases and at J to 10 bases, leaving 8 bases not matched to a gene. The CDR3 spans 15 residues. CDR1 is MNHEY, CDR2 SMNVEV, per germline (reference sequence). CDR3 sequence reads: CASSDLLAGGREQFF. The CDR3 DNA reads as TGTGCCAGCAGTGACCTACTAGCGGGAGGGAGGGAGCAGTTCTTC.

The CDR3 DNA follows: TGTGCCAGCTCAATAGCGGGAAGCACAGATACGCAGTATTTT. It is translated as CASSIAGSTDTQYF. The gene calls are TRBV7-2 and TRBJ2-3; 8 bases agree with TRBD2. The CDR3 spans 14 residues. Germline V gene lookup returns CDR1 SGHTA and CDR2 FQGNSA. V lost 8 bases to trimming and J lost 0 bases; unmatched junction nucleotides: 4.

This clonotype was recorded a few times. Relative to the germline gene, one junction end is altered; a read error may explain this. This chain joins TRBV10-3 and TRBJ2-1, with D possibly TRBD1 on 7 matching bases. The CDR3 extends over 15 amino acids. The germline V gene has CDR1 ENHRY and CDR2 SYGVKD. The CDR3 sequence: CAISGGDSPSNQQFF. The CDR3 nucleotides are TGTGCCATCAGTGGCGGGGACAGCCCCTCCAATCAGCAGTTCTTC.

The rearrangement joins TRBV15 to TRBJ1-4, with a possible D match to TRBD1 (5 bases). Trimming cost V 1 base and J 7 bases, with 10 bases left between them. Germline V gene sequence: CDR1 LNHNV, CDR2 YYDKDF (reference sequence). This CDR3 contains 14 residues. The CDR3 nucleotides are TGTGCCACCAGCAGAGCCAGGGAAGGTGAAAAACTGTTTTTT. It encodes CATSRAREGEKLFF.

The chain couples TRBV13 to TRBJ2-5; D is uncertain. CDR1 and CDR2 (germline): PRHDT, FYEKMQ (reference sequence). V lost 4 bases, J lost 11 bases, and 14 bases lay in between. There are 12 residues in the CDR3. DNA for the CDR3: TGTGCCAGCAGCTCAAACTACAATGAGCAGTACTTC. This sequence encodes CASSSNYNEQYF.

Remarks on this clonotype: The germline gene is not matched at one end of the junction; a read error may be the cause. The chain employs TRBV20-1 and TRBJ2-1, with TRBD2 matching 12 bases. Germline CDR1 is DFQATT and CDR2 is SNEGSKA (reference sequence). This CDR3 contains 17 residues. The CDR3 nucleotides are TGCAGCGCTAGGACCTCTAGCGGGGGGGCGTTAGGTAATGAGCAGTTCTTC. This encodes CSARTSSGGALGNEQFF.

J is TRBJ2-1 and V is TRBV12-3 or TRBV12-4, with 8 nucleotides matching TRBD2. Unmatched junction bases numbered 4, after V lost 3 bases and J lost 9 bases. This CDR3 contains 13 residues. The CDR3 DNA reads as TGTGCCAGCAGTTTGATGCTAGCGGGTGAGCAGTTCTTC. This codes for CASSLMLAGEQFF.

The rearrangement joins TRBV30 to TRBJ2-1; D is perhaps TRBD1 (5 bases). V was trimmed by 2 bases and J by 12 bases, leaving 17 bases between them. The CDR3 sequence is 13 residues long. Looked up from germline, CDR1 is GTSNPN and CDR2 is SVGIG (reference sequence). The CDR3 protein is CAWSKGDQSGQFF. CDR3 bases: TGTGCCTGGAGTAAAGGGGATCAGAGTGGGCAGTTCTTC.

This clonotype has a handful of counts. The chain employs TRBV13 and TRBJ1-2, with 8 bases aligning to TRBD1. The V gene end was trimmed by 3 bases and the J gene end by 4 bases; junction bases not matched to a gene: 7. The CDR3 extends over 15 amino acids. Germline values: CDR1 PRHDT, CDR2 FYEKMQ (reference sequence). The CDR3 sequence: CASSFRDRTSYGYTF. As DNA, the CDR3 is TGTGCCAGCAGCTTCCGGGACAGGACTTCCTATGGCTACACCTTC.

This clonotype was detected only a few times. J is TRBJ2-7 and V is TRBV5-6; possible D gene TRBD2, 5 bases. The CDR3 length is 16 residues. Between the trimmed V and J ends, which lost 2 bases and 4 bases, there was a span of 19 bases. Germline loops: CDR1 SGHDT, CDR2 YYEEEE. This chain's CDR3 is CASSFITGSSLYEQYF. DNA of the CDR3: TGTGCCAGCAGCTTCATAACGGGGTCCTCCTTGTACGAGCAGTACTTC.

This clonotype was recorded a few times. This chain joins TRBV2 and TRBJ2-1; the D gene is possibly TRBD2 (5 bases). CDR3 size: 13 residues. CDR1 is SNHLY, CDR2 FYNNEI, per germline. The V gene lost 7 bases and the J gene lost 2 bases, with 9 bases spanning the gap. The CDR3 reads CASIRAAYNEQFF. For the CDR3, the DNA is TGTGCCAGCATTCGAGCGGCCTACAATGAGCAGTTCTTC.

This clonotype was recorded at least ten times. The chain is built from TRBV20-1 and TRBJ2-5, with 7 bases fitting TRBD2. The CDR3 sequence is 13 residues long. CDR1 is DFQATT and CDR2 is SNEGSKA in the germline V gene (reference sequence). The ends lost 8 bases at V and 1 base at J; junction bases unmatched: 7. CDR3 sequence reads: CSTWGGGQETQYF. CDR3 nucleotide sequence: TGCAGTACATGGGGGGGGGGCCAAGAGACCCAGTACTTC.

The rearrangement uses TRBV3-1 and TRBJ2-2; 8 bases agree with TRBD1. The J segment lost 4 bases and the V segment lost 4 bases, leaving 5 bases of the junction unmatched. Germline CDR1 is LGHDT and CDR2 is YNNKEL (reference sequence). This CDR3 region has 15 residues. CDR3: CASSPQGASTGELFF. CDR3 in DNA: TGTGCCAGCAGCCCGCAGGGGGCGAGCACCGGGGAGCTGTTTTTT.